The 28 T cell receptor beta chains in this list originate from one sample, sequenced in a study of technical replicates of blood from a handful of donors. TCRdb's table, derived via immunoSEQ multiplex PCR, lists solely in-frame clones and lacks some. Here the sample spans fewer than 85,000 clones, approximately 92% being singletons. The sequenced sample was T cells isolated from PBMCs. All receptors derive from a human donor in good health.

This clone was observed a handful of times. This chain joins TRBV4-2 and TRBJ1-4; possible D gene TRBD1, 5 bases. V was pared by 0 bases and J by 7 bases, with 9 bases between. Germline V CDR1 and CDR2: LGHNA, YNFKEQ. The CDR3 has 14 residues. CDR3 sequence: CASSQENQGEKLFF. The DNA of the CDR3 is TGTGCCAGCAGCCAAGAGAATCAGGGTGAAAAACTGTTTTTT.

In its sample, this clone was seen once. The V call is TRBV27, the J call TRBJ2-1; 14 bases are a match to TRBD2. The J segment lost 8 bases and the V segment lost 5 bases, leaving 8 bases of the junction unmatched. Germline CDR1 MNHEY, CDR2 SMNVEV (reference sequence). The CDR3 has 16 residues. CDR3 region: CASSPLTSGRADEQFF. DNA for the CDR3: TGTGCCAGCAGTCCGCTGACTAGCGGGAGGGCCGATGAGCAGTTCTTC.

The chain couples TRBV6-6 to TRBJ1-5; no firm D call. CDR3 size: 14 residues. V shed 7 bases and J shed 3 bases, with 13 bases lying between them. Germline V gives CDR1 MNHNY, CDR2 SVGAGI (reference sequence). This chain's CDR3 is CASNAHSSNQPQHF. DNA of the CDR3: TGTGCCAGCAACGCTCACAGTTCCAATCAGCCCCAGCATTTT.

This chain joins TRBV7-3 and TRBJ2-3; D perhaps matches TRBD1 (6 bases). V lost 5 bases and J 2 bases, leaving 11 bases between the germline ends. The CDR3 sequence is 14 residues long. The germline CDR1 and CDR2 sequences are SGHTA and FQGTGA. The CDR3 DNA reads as TGTGCCAGCAGCCCGCGACAGGACACAGATACGCAGTATTTT. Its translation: CASSPRQDTDTQYF.

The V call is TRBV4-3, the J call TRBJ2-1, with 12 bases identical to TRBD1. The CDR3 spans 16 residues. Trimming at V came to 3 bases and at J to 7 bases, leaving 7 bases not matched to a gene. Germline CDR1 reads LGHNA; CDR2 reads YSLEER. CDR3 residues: CASSHMGQGAGNEQFF. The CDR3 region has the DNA TGCGCCAGCAGCCATATGGGACAGGGGGCAGGGAATGAGCAGTTCTTC.

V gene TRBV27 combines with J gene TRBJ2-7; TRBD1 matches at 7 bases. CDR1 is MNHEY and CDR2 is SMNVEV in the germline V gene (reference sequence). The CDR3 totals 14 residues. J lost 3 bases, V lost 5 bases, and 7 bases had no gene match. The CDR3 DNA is TGTGCCAGCAGTCCCCACAGGGGCGACTACGAGCAGTACTTC. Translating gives CASSPHRGDYEQYF.

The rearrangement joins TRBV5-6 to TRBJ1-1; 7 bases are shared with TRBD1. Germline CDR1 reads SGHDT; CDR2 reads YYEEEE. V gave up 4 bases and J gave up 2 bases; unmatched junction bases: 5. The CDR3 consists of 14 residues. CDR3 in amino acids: CASSPGTANTEAFF. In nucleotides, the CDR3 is TGTGCCAGCAGCCCCGGGACAGCTAACACTGAAGCTTTCTTT.

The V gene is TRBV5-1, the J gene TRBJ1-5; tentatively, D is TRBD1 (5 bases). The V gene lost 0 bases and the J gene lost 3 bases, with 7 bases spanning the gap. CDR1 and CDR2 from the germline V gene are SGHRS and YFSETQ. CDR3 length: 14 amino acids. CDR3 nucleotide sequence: TGCGCCAGCAGCTTGGGACAGCCCAATCAGCCCCAGCATTTT. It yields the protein CASSLGQPNQPQHF.

The CDR3 DNA sequence: TGTGCCAGCAGCCTTAGGGACAGGGGCAATGAGCAGTTCTTC. This codes for CASSLRDRGNEQFF. The rearrangement links TRBV2 to TRBJ2-1, with 10 bases matching TRBD1. Germline-derived CDR1 and CDR2 are SNHLY and FYNNEI. V trimming: 6 bases; J trimming: 6 bases; junction bases outside the gene matches: 5. The CDR3 totals 14 residues.

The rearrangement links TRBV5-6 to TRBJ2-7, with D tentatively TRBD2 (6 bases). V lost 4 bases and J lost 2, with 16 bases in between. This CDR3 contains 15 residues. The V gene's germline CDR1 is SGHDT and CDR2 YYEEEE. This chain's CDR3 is CASSPPGTVPYEQYF. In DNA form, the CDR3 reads TGTGCCAGCAGCCCGCCCGGGACTGTCCCCTACGAGCAGTACTTC. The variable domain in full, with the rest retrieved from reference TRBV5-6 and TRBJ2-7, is DAGVTQSPTHLIKTRGQQVTLRCSPKSGHDTVSWYQQALGQGPQFIFQYYEEEERQRGNFPDRFSGHQFPNYSSELNVNALLLGDSALYLCASSPPGTVPYEQYFGPGTRLTVT.

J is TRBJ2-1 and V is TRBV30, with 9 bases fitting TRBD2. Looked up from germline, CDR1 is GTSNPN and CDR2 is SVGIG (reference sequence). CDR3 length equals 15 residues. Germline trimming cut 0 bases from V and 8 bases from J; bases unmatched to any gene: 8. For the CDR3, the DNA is TGTGCCTGGAGTGTTCTGATAGCGGGAGTTTATGAGCAGTTCTTC. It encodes CAWSVLIAGVYEQFF.

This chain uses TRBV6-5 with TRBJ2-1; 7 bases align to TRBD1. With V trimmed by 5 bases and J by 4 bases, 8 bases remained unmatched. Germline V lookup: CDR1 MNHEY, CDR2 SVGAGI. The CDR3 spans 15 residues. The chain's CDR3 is CASSRGQIPYNEQFF. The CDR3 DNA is TGTGCCAGCAGTAGGGGACAGATACCTTACAATGAGCAGTTCTTC.

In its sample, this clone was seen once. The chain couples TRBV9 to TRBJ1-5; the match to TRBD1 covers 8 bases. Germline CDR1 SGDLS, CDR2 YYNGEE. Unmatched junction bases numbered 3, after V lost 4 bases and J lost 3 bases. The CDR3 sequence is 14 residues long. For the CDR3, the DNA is TGTGCCAGCAGCCGGACAGGGCTCAATCAGCCCCAGCATTTT. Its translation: CASSRTGLNQPQHF.

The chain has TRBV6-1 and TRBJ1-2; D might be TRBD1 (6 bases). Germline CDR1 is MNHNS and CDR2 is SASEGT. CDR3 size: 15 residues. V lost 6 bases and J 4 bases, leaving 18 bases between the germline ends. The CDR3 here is CASSALGGGSYGYTF. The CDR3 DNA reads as TGTGCCAGCAGCGCCCTGGGGGGGGGCAGCTATGGCTACACCTTC.

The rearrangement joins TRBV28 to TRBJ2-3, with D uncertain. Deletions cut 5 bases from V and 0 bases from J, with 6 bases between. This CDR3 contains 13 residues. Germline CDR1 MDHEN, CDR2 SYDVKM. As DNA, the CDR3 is TGTGCCAGCAGTAAACTCAGCACAGATACGCAGTATTTT. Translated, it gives CASSKLSTDTQYF.

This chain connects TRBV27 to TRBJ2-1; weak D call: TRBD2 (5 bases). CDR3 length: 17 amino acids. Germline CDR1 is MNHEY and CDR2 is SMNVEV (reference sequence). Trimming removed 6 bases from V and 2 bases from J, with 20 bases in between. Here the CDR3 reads CASSLGPTRSAYNEQFF. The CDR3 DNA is TGTGCCAGCAGCCTAGGGCCAACTAGATCGGCCTACAATGAGCAGTTCTTC.

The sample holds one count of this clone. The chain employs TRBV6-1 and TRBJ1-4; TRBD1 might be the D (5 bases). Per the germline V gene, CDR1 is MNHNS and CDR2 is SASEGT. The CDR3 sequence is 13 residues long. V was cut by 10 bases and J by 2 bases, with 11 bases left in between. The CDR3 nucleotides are TGTGCCATAGGGGCAGGCACTAATGAAAAACTGTTTTTT. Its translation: CAIGAGTNEKLFF.

As DNA, the CDR3 is TGCGCCAGCAGCTCGACAGGGTACAATGAGCAGTTCTTC. This gives the protein CASSSTGYNEQFF. The rearrangement joins TRBV5-1 to TRBJ2-1; 7 bases align to TRBD1. Trimming took 3 bases from V and 4 from J; bases not matched to a gene: 1. Germline CDR1 and CDR2: SGHRS and YFSETQ. This CDR3 comprises 13 residues. The whole variable domain, filled in from reference TRBV5-1 and TRBJ2-1, reads KAGVTQTPRYLIKTRGQQVTLSCSPISGHRSVSWYQQTPGQGLQFLFEYFSETQRNKGNFPGRFSGRQFSNSRSEMNVSTLELGDSALYLCASSSTGYNEQFFGPGTRLTVL.

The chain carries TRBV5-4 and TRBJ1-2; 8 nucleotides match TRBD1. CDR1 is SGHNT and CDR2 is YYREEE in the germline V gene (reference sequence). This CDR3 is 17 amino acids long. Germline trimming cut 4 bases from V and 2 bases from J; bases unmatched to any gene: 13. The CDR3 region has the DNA TGTGCCAGCAGCCCGAGCGCTAAGGGACAGGCAAACTATGGCTACACCTTC. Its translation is CASSPSAKGQANYGYTF.

Here the CDR3 DNA reads TGTGCTAGTGGTTTGGGACAGGGCAGGTGGGAGACCCAGTACTTC. Its protein is CASGLGQGRWETQYF. This chain connects TRBV12-5 to TRBJ2-5, with 7 nucleotides matching TRBD1. V shed 1 base and J 5 bases; nucleotides not matched to a gene: 7. CDR1 and CDR2 from the germline V gene are LGHNT and FRNRAP. The CDR3 is 15 amino acids.

The CDR3 region has the DNA TGTGCCAGCAGCCAAGGTGGAGGGGTCCACGAGCAGTACTTC. This encodes CASSQGGGVHEQYF. The chain carries TRBV4-2 and TRBJ2-7, with D possibly matching TRBD2 (6 bases). Germline CDR1 reads LGHNA; CDR2 reads YNFKEQ. This CDR3 is 14 amino acids long. The V and J ends lost 1 base and 5 bases respectively, with 12 bases between them.

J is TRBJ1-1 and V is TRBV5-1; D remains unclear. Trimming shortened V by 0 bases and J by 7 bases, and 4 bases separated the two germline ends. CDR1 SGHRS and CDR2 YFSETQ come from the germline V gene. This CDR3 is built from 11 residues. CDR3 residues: CASSLAGEAFF. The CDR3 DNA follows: TGCGCCAGCAGCTTGGCGGGTGAAGCTTTCTTT.

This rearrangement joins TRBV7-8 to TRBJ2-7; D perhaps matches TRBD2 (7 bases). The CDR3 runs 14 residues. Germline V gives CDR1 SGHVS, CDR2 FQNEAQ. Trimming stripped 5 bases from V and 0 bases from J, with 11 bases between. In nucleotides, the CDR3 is TGTGCCAGCAGCGGGGGGGGGCGCTCCTACGAGCAGTACTTC. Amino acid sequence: CASSGGGRSYEQYF.

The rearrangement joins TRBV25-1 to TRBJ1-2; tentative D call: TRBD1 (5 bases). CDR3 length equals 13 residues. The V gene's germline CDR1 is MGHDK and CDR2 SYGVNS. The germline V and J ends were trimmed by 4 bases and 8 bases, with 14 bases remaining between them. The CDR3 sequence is CASSVPGRRGYTF. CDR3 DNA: TGTGCCAGCAGTGTCCCAGGGAGGAGGGGCTACACCTTC.

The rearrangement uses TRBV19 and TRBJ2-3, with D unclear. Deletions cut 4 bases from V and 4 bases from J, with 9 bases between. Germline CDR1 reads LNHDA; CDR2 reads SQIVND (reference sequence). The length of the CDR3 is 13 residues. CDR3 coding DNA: TGTGCCAGTAGTACTAACCAGGCAGATACGCAGTATTTT. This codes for CASSTNQADTQYF.

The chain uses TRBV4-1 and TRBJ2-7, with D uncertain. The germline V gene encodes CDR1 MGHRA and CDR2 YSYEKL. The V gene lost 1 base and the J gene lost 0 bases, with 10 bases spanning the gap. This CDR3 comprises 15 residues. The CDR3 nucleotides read TGCGCCAGCAGCCAAGGACTTTTCCTCTCCTACGAGCAGTACTTC. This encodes CASSQGLFLSYEQYF.

In DNA, the CDR3 is TGTGCCAGCAGCTTAGCTAGGGGAGAAGCTTTCTTT. Amino acids: CASSLARGEAFF. The genes are TRBV7-8 and TRBJ1-1, with D maybe TRBD1 (5 bases). The CDR3 contains 12 residues. Trimming left V 0 bases short and J 8 bases short, with 7 bases between. Germline V gene lookup returns CDR1 SGHVS and CDR2 FQNEAQ.

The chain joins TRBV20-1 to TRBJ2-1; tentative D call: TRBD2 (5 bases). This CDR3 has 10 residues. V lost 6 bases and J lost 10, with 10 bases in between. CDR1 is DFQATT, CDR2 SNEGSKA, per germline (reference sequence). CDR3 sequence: CSARPGEQFF. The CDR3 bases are TGCAGTGCGCGTCCGGGAGAGCAGTTCTTC.